This TCR beta chain emerged from a study of blood T cell repertoires in COVID-19. About the research overall: In each case, the material was cDNA or gDNA derived from T cells, B-cell-depleted T cells, or PBMCs.

This CDR3 region has 16 residues. Germline-derived CDR1 and CDR2 are SGDLS and YYNGEE. The trim removed 0 bases at V and 0 bases at J, leaving 6 bases unmatched. Sequenced by immunoSEQ multiplex PCR; TCRdb stores in-frame clones only, minus some. The sample records approximately 52,000 clones, 70% to 90% being singletons. This clonotype was sampled from a man aged 55 to 70 with acute or convalescent COVID-19. Sequencing was performed on peripheral blood. The gene calls are TRBV9 and TRBJ2-7, with 7 positions matching TRBD1. CDR3 protein: CASSVGPGQSSYEQYF. The DNA of the CDR3 is TGTGCCAGCAGCGTAGGTCCGGGACAGAGCTCCTACGAGCAGTACTTC.